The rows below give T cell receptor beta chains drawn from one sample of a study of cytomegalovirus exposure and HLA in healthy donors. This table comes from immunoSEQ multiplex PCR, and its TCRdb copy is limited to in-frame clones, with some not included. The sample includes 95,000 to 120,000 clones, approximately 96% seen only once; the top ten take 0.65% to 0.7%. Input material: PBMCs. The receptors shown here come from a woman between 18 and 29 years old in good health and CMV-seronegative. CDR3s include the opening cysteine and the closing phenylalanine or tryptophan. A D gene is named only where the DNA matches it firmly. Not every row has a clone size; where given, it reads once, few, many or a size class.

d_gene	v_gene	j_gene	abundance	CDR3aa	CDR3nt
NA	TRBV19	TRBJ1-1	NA	CASTGENTEAFF	TGTGCCAGTACGGGGGAGAACACTGAAGCTTTCTTT
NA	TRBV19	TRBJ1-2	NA	CASSIGQHGYTF	TGTGCCAGTAGTATTGGACAGCATGGCTACACCTTC
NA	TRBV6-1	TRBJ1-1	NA	CASSGTAWGEAFF	TGTGCCAGCAGTGGGACAGCCTGGGGTGAAGCTTTCTTT
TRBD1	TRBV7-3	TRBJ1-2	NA	CASSPDREGYGYTF	TGTGCCAGCAGCCCAGACAGGGAAGGCTATGGCTACACCTTC
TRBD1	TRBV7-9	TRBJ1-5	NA	CASSTGDPGQPQHF	TGTGCCAGCAGCACAGGGGATCCGGGTCAGCCCCAGCATTTT
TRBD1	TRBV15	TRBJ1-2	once	CATSSAALGQRIYGYTF	TGTGCCACCAGCAGCGCGGCCTTGGGACAGAGAATCTATGGCTACACCTTC
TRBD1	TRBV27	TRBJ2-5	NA	CANWTGWKTQYF	TGTGCCAACTGGACAGGGTGGAAGACCCAGTACTTC
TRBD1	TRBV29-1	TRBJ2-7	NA	CSVEGAGMDRHYEQYF	TGCAGCGTTGAAGGGGCAGGAATGGACAGGCACTACGAGCAGTACTTC
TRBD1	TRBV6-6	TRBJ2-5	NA	CASSWDRGETQYF	TGTGCCAGCAGTTGGGACAGGGGGGAGACCCAGTACTTC
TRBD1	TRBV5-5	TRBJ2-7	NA	CASSPLGQEYEQYF	TGTGCCAGCAGCCCGCTGGGACAGGAATACGAGCAGTACTTC
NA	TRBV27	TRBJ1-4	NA	CASRKHRTTNEKLFF	TGTGCCAGCAGGAAACACCGCACAACTAATGAAAAACTGTTTTTT
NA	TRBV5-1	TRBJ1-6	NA	CASSPRGDTNSPLHF	TGCGCCAGCAGCCCCCGGGGGGACACTAATTCACCCCTCCACTTT
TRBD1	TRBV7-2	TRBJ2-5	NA	CASSQRGDRGGQYF	TGTGCCAGCAGCCAAAGGGGAGACAGGGGGGGCCAGTACTTC
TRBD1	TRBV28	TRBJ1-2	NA	CASSTTGGLYGYTF	TGTGCCAGCAGTACGACAGGGGGCCTCTATGGCTACACCTTC
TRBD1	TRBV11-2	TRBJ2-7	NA	CASGSGTGGYFSYEQYF	TGTGCCAGCGGATCCGGGACAGGGGGGTATTTCTCCTACGAGCAGTACTTC
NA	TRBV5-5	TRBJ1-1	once	CASSHHRMNTEAFF	TGTGCCAGCAGCCATCACAGGATGAACACTGAAGCTTTCTTT
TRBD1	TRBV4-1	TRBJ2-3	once	CASRGTGGTTTDTQYF	TGCGCCAGCAGGGGGACAGGGGGCACGACCACAGATACGCAGTATTTT
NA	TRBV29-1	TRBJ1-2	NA	CSVVEGHYGYTF	TGCAGCGTTGTGGAGGGACACTATGGCTACACCTTC
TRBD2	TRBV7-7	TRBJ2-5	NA	CASRGLAGGQETQYF	TGTGCCAGCAGAGGGCTAGCGGGGGGCCAAGAGACCCAGTACTTC
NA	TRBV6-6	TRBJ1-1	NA	CASSLQATTFEAFF	TGTGCCAGCAGTTTACAGGCGACGACGTTTGAAGCTTTCTTT
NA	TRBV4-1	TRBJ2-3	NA	CASSSRLVSDTQYF	TGCGCCAGCAGCTCCAGACTAGTTTCAGATACGCAGTATTTT
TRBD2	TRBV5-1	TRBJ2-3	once	CASSLVLAGAGTDTQYF	TGCGCCAGCAGCTTGGTTCTAGCGGGGGCCGGCACAGATACGCAGTATTTT
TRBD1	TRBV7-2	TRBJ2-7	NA	CASSLRHLRTGSYEQYF	TGTGCCAGCAGCTTACGCCACCTGCGGACAGGTTCCTACGAGCAGTACTTC
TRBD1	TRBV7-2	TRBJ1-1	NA	CASSTQGPPTEAFF	TGTGCCAGCAGCACACAGGGGCCACCCACTGAAGCTTTCTTT
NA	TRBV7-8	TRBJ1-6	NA	CASRGREGLNNSPLHF	TGTGCCAGCAGGGGGCGGGAGGGTCTGAATAATTCACCCCTCCACTTT
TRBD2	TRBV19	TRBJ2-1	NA	CADPFNGGNEQFF	TGTGCCGATCCTTTTAACGGGGGGAATGAGCAGTTCTTC
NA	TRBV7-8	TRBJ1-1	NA	CASSLMGGNTEAFF	TGTGCCAGCAGCTTGATGGGGGGGAACACTGAAGCTTTCTTT
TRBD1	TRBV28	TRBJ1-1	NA	CASSLGVQGTAFF	TGTGCCAGCAGTTTAGGGGTACAGGGGACGGCTTTCTTT
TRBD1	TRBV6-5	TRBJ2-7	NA	CASSYAGGPFYEQYF	TGTGCCAGCAGTTATGCAGGGGGCCCTTTCTACGAGCAGTACTTC
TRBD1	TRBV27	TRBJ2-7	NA	CASRKIFGQGVAYEQYF	TGTGCCAGCAGAAAAATCTTCGGACAGGGGGTAGCCTACGAGCAGTACTTC
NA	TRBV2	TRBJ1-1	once	CASSEGANEAFF	TGTGCCAGCAGTGAAGGGGCCAATGAAGCTTTCTTT
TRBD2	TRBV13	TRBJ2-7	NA	CASSLGVFGGLVDF	TGTGCCAGCAGCTTAGGGGTTTTTGGGGGACTAGTTGACTTC
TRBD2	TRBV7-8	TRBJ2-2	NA	CASSLELAGVGELFF	TGTGCCAGCAGCTTAGAGCTAGCGGGGGTTGGGGAGCTGTTTTTT
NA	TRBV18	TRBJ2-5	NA	CASSPRTGMLRETQYF	TGTGCCAGCTCACCACGCACAGGGATGCTGAGGGAGACCCAGTACTTC
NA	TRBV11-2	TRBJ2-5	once	CASSLAGGEETQYF	TGTGCCAGCAGCTTAGCAGGAGGGGAAGAGACCCAGTACTTC
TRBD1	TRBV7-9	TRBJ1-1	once	CASSLDQGAATEAFF	TGTGCCAGCAGCTTAGATCAGGGGGCCGCCACTGAAGCTTTCTTT
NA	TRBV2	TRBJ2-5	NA	CASSADRWVQDF	TGTGCCAGCAGCGCCGATCGTTGGGTACAGGACTTC
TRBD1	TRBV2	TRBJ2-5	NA	CATRLLDRDQETQYF	TGTGCCACCAGGCTTTTGGACAGGGACCAAGAGACCCAGTACTTC
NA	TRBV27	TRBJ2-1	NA	CASSNLGAYNEQFF	TGTGCCAGCAGTAATCTGGGAGCCTACAATGAGCAGTTCTTC
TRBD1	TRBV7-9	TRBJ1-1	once	CASIATGANTEAFF	TGTGCCAGCATCGCTACAGGGGCAAACACTGAAGCTTTCTTT
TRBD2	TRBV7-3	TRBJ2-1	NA	CASSWTSGGANEQFF	TGTGCCAGCAGCTGGACTAGCGGGGGGGCCAATGAGCAGTTCTTC
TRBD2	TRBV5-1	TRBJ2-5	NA	CASSLGGGETQYF	TGCGCCAGCAGCTTGGGGGGGGGAGAGACCCAGTACTTC
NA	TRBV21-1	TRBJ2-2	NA	CASSSRGPKSTGELFF	TGTGCCAGCAGCTCTAGGGGGCCTAAGAGCACCGGGGAGCTGTTTTTT
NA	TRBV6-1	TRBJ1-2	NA	CASSVGVANYGYTF	TGTGCCAGCAGTGTCGGGGTGGCGAACTATGGCTACACCTTC
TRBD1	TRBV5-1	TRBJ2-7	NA	CASSLRQGSYEQYF	TGCGCCAGCAGCTTGCGACAGGGCTCCTACGAGCAGTACTTC
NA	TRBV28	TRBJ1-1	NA	CASSSIGSNTEAFF	TGTGCCAGCAGTAGTATTGGTAGTAACACTGAAGCTTTCTTT
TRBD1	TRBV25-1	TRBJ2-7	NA	CASSKDRVPYEQYF	TGTGCCAGCAGCAAGGACAGGGTTCCCTACGAGCAGTACTTC
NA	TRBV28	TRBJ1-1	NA	CASSPGGWNTEAFF	TGTGCCAGCAGCCCCGGGGGTTGGAACACTGAAGCTTTCTTT